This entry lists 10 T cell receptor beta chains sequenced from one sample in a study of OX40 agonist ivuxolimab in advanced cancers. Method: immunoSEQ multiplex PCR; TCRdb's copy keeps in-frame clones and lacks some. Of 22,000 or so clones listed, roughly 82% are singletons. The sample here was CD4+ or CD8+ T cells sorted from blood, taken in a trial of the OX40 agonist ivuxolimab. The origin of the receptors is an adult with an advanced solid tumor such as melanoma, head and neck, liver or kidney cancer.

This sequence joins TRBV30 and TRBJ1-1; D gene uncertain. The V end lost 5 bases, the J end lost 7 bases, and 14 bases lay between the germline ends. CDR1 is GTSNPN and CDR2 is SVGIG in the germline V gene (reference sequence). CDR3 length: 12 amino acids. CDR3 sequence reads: CAWAIRGNEAFF. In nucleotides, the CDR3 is TGTGCCTGGGCTATCCGCGGTAATGAAGCTTTCTTT.

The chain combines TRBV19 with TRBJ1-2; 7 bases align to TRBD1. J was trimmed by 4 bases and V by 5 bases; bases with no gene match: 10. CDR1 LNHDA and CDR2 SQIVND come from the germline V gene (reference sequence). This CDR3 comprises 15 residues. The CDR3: CASSPGDSRVYGYTF. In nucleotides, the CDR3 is TGTGCCAGTAGTCCGGGGGACAGTCGAGTCTATGGCTACACCTTC. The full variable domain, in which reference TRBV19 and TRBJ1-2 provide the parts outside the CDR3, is DGGITQSPKYLFRKEGQNVTLSCEQNLNHDAMYWYRQDPGQGLRLIYYSQIVNDFQKGDIAEGYSVSREKKESFPLTVTSAQKNPTAFYLCASSPGDSRVYGYTFGSGTRLTVV.

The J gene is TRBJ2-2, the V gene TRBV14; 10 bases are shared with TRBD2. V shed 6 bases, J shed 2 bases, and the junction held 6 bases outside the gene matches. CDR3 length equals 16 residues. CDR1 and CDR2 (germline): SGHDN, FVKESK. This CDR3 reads CASRRSGRINTGELFF. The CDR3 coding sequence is TGTGCCAGCAGGCGTAGCGGGAGGATTAACACCGGGGAGCTGTTTTTT.

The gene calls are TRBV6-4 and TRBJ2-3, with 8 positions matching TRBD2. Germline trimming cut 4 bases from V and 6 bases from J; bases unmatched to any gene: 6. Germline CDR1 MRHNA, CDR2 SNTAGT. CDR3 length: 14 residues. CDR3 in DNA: TGTGCCAGCAGTGGGACGGGAGGGGCCGATACGCAGTATTTT. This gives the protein CASSGTGGADTQYF.

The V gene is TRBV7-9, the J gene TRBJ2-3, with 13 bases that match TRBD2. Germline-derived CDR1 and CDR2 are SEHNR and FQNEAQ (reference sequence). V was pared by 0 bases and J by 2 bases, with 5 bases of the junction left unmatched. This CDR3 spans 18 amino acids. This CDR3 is CASSLAGLAGASTDTQYF. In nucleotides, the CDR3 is TGTGCCAGCAGCTTAGCCGGACTAGCGGGGGCGTCCACAGATACGCAGTATTTT.

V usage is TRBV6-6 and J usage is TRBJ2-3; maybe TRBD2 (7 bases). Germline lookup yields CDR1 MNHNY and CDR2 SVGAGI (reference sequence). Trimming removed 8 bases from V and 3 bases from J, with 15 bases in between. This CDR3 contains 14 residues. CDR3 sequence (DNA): TGTGCCAGCGATCCGGGGGGCTCTACAGATACGCAGTATTTT. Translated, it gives CASDPGGSTDTQYF.

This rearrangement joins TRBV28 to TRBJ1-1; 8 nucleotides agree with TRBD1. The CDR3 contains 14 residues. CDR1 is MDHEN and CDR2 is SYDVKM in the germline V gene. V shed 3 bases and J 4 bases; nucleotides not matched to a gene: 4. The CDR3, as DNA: TGTGCCAGCAGTTTCAGGGGGCTGGTCACTGAAGCTTTCTTT. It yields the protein CASSFRGLVTEAFF.

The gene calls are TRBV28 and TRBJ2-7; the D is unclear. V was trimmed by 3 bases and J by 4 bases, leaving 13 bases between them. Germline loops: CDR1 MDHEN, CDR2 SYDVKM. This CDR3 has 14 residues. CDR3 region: CASSLASSFYEQYF. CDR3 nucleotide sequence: TGTGCCAGCAGTTTGGCCTCTTCGTTTTACGAGCAGTACTTC.

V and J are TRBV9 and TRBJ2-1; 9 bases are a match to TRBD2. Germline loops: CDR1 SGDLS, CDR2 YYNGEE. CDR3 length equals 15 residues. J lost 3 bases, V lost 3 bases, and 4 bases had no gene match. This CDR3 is CASSAQRGDYNEQFF. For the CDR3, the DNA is TGTGCCAGCAGCGCGCAGCGGGGGGACTACAATGAGCAGTTCTTC.

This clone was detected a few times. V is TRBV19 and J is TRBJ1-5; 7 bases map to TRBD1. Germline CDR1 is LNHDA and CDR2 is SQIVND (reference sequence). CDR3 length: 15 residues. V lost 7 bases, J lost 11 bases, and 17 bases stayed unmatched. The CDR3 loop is CASTPGQRSRGTQHF. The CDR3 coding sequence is TGTGCCAGTACCCCTGGGCAGAGGTCCAGGGGGACCCAGCATTTT.